These T cell receptor beta chains were read from a single sample in a study of cytomegalovirus exposure and HLA in healthy donors. Data came from immunoSEQ multiplex PCR; TCRdb stores just in-frame clones and leaves some out. The data show 90,000 to 120,000 clones, about 72% seen once. Sequenced input: PBMCs. All receptors come from a man aged 18 to 29 in good health and CMV-seronegative. CDR3s include the opening cysteine and the closing phenylalanine or tryptophan. A D gene is named only where the DNA matches it firmly. The size field is filled for only some rows; it gives once, few, many or a size class.

>TRBV27|TRBD2|TRBJ2-1|NA
TGTGCCAGCAGTTTATCCGCGGGGGGGCCTTACAATGAGCAGTTCTTC
CASSLSAGGPYNEQFF
>TRBV4-2|TRBD2|TRBJ2-7|NA
TGTGCCAGCAGCCAAGAACTAGCGGGGCATGGGTACGAGCAGTACTTC
CASSQELAGHGYEQYF
>TRBV6-6|TRBD1|TRBJ2-5|NA
TGTGCCAGCAGTTTCATCGGACAGGGAGGCGAGACCCAGTACTTC
CASSFIGQGGETQYF
>TRBV27|NA|TRBJ1-4|few
TGTGCCAGCGTGGGGCTTTCCGAAAAACTGTTTTTT
CASVGLSEKLFF
>TRBV4-1|TRBD2|TRBJ2-3|NA
TGCGCCAGCAGCCATCCTAGCGGGGGGGCGTCGGATACGCAGTATTTT
CASSHPSGGASDTQYF
>TRBV4-3|TRBD2|TRBJ2-1|NA
TGCGCCAGCAGCAGCGACGGGAGGGAGCCCTACAATGAGCAGTTCTTC
CASSSDGREPYNEQFF
>TRBV5-4|NA|TRBJ2-2|NA
TGTGCCAGCAGCTTGACGCAGGGGATTCGGACCGGGGAGCTGTTTTTT
CASSLTQGIRTGELFF
>TRBV27|TRBD1|TRBJ2-7|NA
TGTGCCAGCAGTCCGATGAATCCGGGACAGGGGGTCTACGAGCAGTACTTC
CASSPMNPGQGVYEQYF
>TRBV7-2|TRBD1|TRBJ2-4|once
TGTGCCAGCAGCCCGATGACAGGGGGGGGAAACATTCAGTACTTC
CASSPMTGGGNIQYF
>TRBV4-3|NA|TRBJ1-1|NA
TGCGCCAGCAGCCAAGAAAGGGGGGGCTCTGAAGCTTTCTTT
CASSQERGGSEAFF
>TRBV28|TRBD1|TRBJ2-5|NA
TGTGCCAGCAGCTGGGTCAGGGGGCGAGAGACCCAGTACTTC
CASSWVRGRETQYF
>TRBV19|NA|TRBJ1-1|NA
TGTGCCAGTACCGGGAGATTGCTTGGGTTTGAAGCTTTCTTT
CASTGRLLGFEAFF
>TRBV7-2|TRBD2|TRBJ2-2|NA
TGTGCCAGCAGCTTAGTCAGCATCGCGGGGGGGAACACCGGGGAGCTGTTTTTT
CASSLVSIAGGNTGELFF
>TRBV7-9|NA|TRBJ1-1|NA
TGTGCCAGCAGCTTAATCCAGGGCAACACTGAAGCTTTCTTT
CASSLIQGNTEAFF
>TRBV28|NA|TRBJ2-3|NA
TGTGCCAGCAGCCCACCCCTGGAGGGCCCAGATACGCAGTATTTT
CASSPPLEGPDTQYF
>TRBV4-3|TRBD2|TRBJ2-3|few
TGCGCCAGCAGCCAAGACAGACTAGCGGGGGGAGCAGATACGCAGTATTTT
CASSQDRLAGGADTQYF
>TRBV6-4|TRBD2|TRBJ2-3|NA
TGTGCCAGCAGTGACTCGGCTAGCGGGGGCCCAGATACGCAGTATTTT
CASSDSASGGPDTQYF
>TRBV5-5|NA|TRBJ2-2|NA
TGTGCCAGCAGGCGGGAGACAGGGGACCCTTTCTTTGGGGAGCTGTTTTTT
CASRRETGDPFFGELFF
>TRBV4-3|NA|TRBJ1-2|few
TGCGCCAGCAGCCAAGATTTAGGGGTCTATGGCTACACCTTC
CASSQDLGVYGYTF
>TRBV9|NA|TRBJ2-2|few
TGTGCCAGCAGTGCCCTGACCCGGGCCGGGGAGCTGTTTTTT
CASSALTRAGELFF
>TRBV7-6|NA|TRBJ2-5|NA
TGTGCCAGCAGCTTTACGGGGGAGCAAGAGACCCAGTACTTC
CASSFTGEQETQYF
>TRBV29-1|TRBD1|TRBJ1-6|NA
TGCAGCGTCTCACAGGGGTCAAATTCACCCCTCCACTTT
CSVSQGSNSPLHF
>TRBV29-1|TRBD2|TRBJ2-1|few
TGCAGCGTCTTAGCGGGGGGGCATGAGCAGTTCTTC
CSVLAGGHEQFF
>TRBV5-6|TRBD1|TRBJ2-7|NA
TGTGCCAGCAGCAGAACAGGGGGGAGCTCCTACGAGCAGTACTTC
CASSRTGGSSYEQYF
>TRBV6-4|TRBD2|TRBJ2-1|NA
TGTGCCAGCAGCCGCGGGACTAGCGGGGGGATCAATGAGCAGTTCTTC
CASSRGTSGGINEQFF
>TRBV5-3|TRBD1|TRBJ2-7|NA
TGTGCCAGAAGCTCGTTGACAGGGGGCGGCTACGAGCAGTACTTC
CARSSLTGGGYEQYF
>TRBV18|TRBD1|TRBJ2-4|NA
TGTGCCAGCTCACCTAGACAGGGGGCTAGTGACATTCAGTACTTC
CASSPRQGASDIQYF
>TRBV10-3|TRBD2|TRBJ2-3|NA
TGTGCCATCGGGAGGGTTGCCGATACGCAGTATTTT
CAIGRVADTQYF
>TRBV7-2|TRBD1|TRBJ1-5|few
TGTGCCAGCAGCTTAGGACAGGGGGAAAATCAGCCCCAGCATTTT
CASSLGQGENQPQHF
>TRBV5-4|NA|TRBJ2-5|NA
TGTGCCAGCAGCTCCCCCGCGGTGGAGACCCAGTACTTC
CASSSPAVETQYF
>TRBV6-6|NA|TRBJ1-2|once
TGTGCCAGCAGTCCTGGACGGGGTATCTATGGCTACACCTTC
CASSPGRGIYGYTF
>TRBV7-6|NA|TRBJ1-2|NA
TGTGCCAGCAGCCAAGAACAGGGCGGTGGCTACACCTTC
CASSQEQGGGYTF
>TRBV29-1|NA|TRBJ2-3|NA
TGCAGCGTCGAAGGGGGGCGTGCAGATACGCAGTATTTT
CSVEGGRADTQYF
>TRBV20-1|NA|TRBJ2-1|NA
TGCAGTGCGCCTACCAATGAGCAGTTCTTC
CSAPTNEQFF
>TRBV9|NA|TRBJ1-6|NA
TGTGCCAGCAGCGTAGCCGGGAATAGGGATTCACCCCTCCACTTT
CASSVAGNRDSPLHF
>TRBV4-3|NA|TRBJ2-5|NA
TGCGCCAGCAGCCAAGGCCTTGGGACTGCGGGGGAGACCCAGTACTTC
CASSQGLGTAGETQYF
>TRBV7-8|NA|TRBJ1-4|NA
TGTGCCAGCAGCCCCGGAGGGGAAACGGAAAAACTGTTTTTT
CASSPGGETEKLFF
>TRBV6-1|NA|TRBJ2-1|NA
TGTGCCAGCAGTGTCGAGCACAATGAGCAGTTCTTC
CASSVEHNEQFF
>TRBV19|NA|TRBJ2-2|NA
TGTGCCAGTAGTATTTACAGGGTGTCCAACACCGGGGAGCTGTTTTTT
CASSIYRVSNTGELFF
>TRBV6-5|NA|TRBJ2-5|NA
TGTGCCAGCACCCCGCTGGGGGGGGCAACAGAGACCCAGTACTTC
CASTPLGGATETQYF
>TRBV27|NA|TRBJ2-2|NA
TGTGCCAGCAGTTTAGAAACCTACCCTACGAACACCGGGGAGCTGTTTTTT
CASSLETYPTNTGELFF
>TRBV4-2|NA|TRBJ2-3|NA
TGTGCCAGCAGCCAAGAATTGGGGGCAGGGGGCACAGATACGCAGTATTTT
CASSQELGAGGTDTQYF
>TRBV19|NA|TRBJ2-2|once
NA
CASSIGGLRAGELFF
>TRBV6-5|NA|TRBJ2-7|NA
TGTGCCAGCAGCCCCAGCGAGTCCTACGAGCAGTACTTC
CASSPSESYEQYF
>TRBV5-1|TRBD1|TRBJ2-7|NA
TGCGCCAGCAGCCAGGACAGGTTATACGAGCAGTACTTC
CASSQDRLYEQYF
>TRBV16|NA|TRBJ2-7|NA
TGTGCCAGCAGCCAATCTTGGAGGACAGCGTCCTCCTACGAGCAGTACTTC
CASSQSWRTASSYEQYF